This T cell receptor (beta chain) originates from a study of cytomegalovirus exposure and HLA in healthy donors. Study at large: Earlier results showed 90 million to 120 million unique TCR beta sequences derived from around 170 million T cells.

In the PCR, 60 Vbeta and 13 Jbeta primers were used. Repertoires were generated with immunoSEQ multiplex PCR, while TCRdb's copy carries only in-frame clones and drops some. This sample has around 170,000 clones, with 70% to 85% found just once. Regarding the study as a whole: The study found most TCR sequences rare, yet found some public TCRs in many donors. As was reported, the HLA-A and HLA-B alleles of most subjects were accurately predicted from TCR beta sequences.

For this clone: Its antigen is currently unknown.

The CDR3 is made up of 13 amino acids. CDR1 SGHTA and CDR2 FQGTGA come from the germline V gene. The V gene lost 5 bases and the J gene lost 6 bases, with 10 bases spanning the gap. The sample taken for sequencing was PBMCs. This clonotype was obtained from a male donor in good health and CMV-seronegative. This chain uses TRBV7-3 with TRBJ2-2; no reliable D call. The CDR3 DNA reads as TGTGCCAGCAGCCAATGGGCCGCCGGGGAGCTGTTTTTT. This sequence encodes CASSQWAAGELFF.